The 7 T cell receptor beta chains below all came from one sample that was sequenced in a study of cytomegalovirus exposure and HLA in healthy donors. Primers: 60 Vbeta forward and 13 Jbeta reverse. Libraries were prepared by immunoSEQ multiplex PCR; TCRdb keeps only in-frame clonotypes and omits some of them. The data contain under 150,000 clones, over 75% of them singletons. Input material: PBMCs. The receptors were gathered from a boy younger than 18 in good health and CMV-seronegative.

The table lists this clone with a count of one. The chain recombines TRBV7-2 with TRBJ2-5, with TRBD2 matching over 9 bases. The germline V gene encodes CDR1 SGHTA and CDR2 FQGNSA. CDR3 length equals 15 residues. V gave up 5 bases and J gave up 5 bases; unmatched junction bases: 9. For the CDR3, the DNA is TGTGCCAGCAGCGTCCAGCGGGGGGCGTGGGAGACCCAGTACTTC. Encoded protein: CASSVQRGAWETQYF.

The CDR3: CASSHLSGANVLTF. In nucleotides, the CDR3 is TGTGCCAGCAGTCACTTGTCTGGGGCCAACGTCCTGACTTTC. The V and J genes are TRBV27 and TRBJ2-6, with D uncertain. CDR1 and CDR2 (germline): MNHEY, SMNVEV (reference sequence). The germline V and J ends were trimmed by 5 bases and 1 base, with 6 bases remaining between them. The CDR3 loop spans 14 amino acids.

The J gene is TRBJ2-5, the V gene TRBV7-9, with D possibly TRBD2 on 6 matching bases. Germline CDR1 and CDR2: SEHNR and FQNEAQ (reference sequence). The V end was cut by 2 bases, the J end by 2 bases, with 15 bases between. The CDR3 runs to 16 residues. The CDR3 loop reads CASSLRRGGSQETQYF. In nucleotides, the CDR3 is TGTGCCAGCAGCTTAAGGAGGGGCGGATCTCAAGAGACCCAGTACTTC.

The chain has TRBV5-6 and TRBJ2-3; 10 bases are shared with TRBD2. In germline, CDR1 is SGHDT, CDR2 YYEEEE. Trimming at V came to 5 bases and at J to 1 base, leaving 4 bases not matched to a gene. The CDR3 extends over 15 amino acids. In DNA form, the CDR3 reads TGTGCCAGCAGACTGCTAGCGGGGGGCACAGATACGCAGTATTTT. It yields the protein CASRLLAGGTDTQYF.

On this clone: This specimen includes other DNA sequences encoding the same CDR3. The chain joins TRBV7-9 to TRBJ2-7; 10 nucleotides agree with TRBD1. Looked up from germline, CDR1 is SEHNR and CDR2 is FQNEAQ (reference sequence). With V trimmed by 5 bases and J by 2 bases, 3 bases remained unmatched. The CDR3 totals 14 residues. The CDR3 region is CASSPGTGAYEQYF. The CDR3 DNA follows: TGTGCCAGCAGCCCCGGGACAGGGGCCTACGAGCAGTACTTC.

The CDR3 nucleotides read TGTGCCAGTAGTATTGGTGGGGCTTGGTCCTACGAGCAGTACTTC. Its translation: CASSIGGAWSYEQYF. The chain recombines TRBV19 with TRBJ2-7; possibly TRBD1 for D (5 bases). This CDR3 is 15 amino acids long. Between the trimmed V and J ends, which lost 3 bases and 1 base, there was a span of 13 bases. Germline V gene sequence: CDR1 LNHDA, CDR2 SQIVND (reference sequence). The full variable domain, with the rest looked up from reference TRBV19 and TRBJ2-7, is DGGITQSPKYLFRKEGQNVTLSCEQNLNHDAMYWYRQDPGQGLRLIYYSQIVNDFQKGDIAEGYSVSREKKESFPLTVTSAQKNPTAFYLCASSIGGAWSYEQYFGPGTRLTVT.

This chain links TRBV9 with TRBJ2-7; 8 nucleotides agree with TRBD2. The V and J ends lost 4 bases and 2 bases, in that order; junction bases with no gene match: 5. Germline values: CDR1 SGDLS, CDR2 YYNGEE. This CDR3 is 14 amino acids long. This CDR3 is CASSPPGGAYEQYF. The CDR3 DNA sequence: TGTGCCAGCAGCCCACCGGGGGGGGCCTACGAGCAGTACTTC.